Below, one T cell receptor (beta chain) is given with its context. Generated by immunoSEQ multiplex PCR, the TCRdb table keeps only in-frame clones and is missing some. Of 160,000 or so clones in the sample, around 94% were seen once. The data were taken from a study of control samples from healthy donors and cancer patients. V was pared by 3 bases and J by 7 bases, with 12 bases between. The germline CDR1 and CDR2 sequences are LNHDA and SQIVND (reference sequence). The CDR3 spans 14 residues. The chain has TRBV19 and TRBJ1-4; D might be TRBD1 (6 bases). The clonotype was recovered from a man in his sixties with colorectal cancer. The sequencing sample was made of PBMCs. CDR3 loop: CASSIAGAGEKLFF. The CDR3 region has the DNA TGTGCCAGTAGTATCGCAGGGGCGGGTGAAAAACTGTTTTTT.